These T cell receptor beta chains were read from a single sample in a study of cytomegalovirus exposure and HLA in healthy donors. Libraries were prepared by immunoSEQ multiplex PCR; TCRdb keeps only in-frame clonotypes and omits some of them. The table lists around 37,000 clones. The material sequenced was PBMCs. The receptors stem from a human donor in good health. Each CDR3 is given with its conserved first and last residue. The D gene is left open where the match is weak.

V gene: TRBV29-1; D gene: -; J gene: TRBJ2-1; CDR3 protein: CRVAGNEQFF; CDR3 DNA: TGCAGAGTTGCAGGGAATGAGCAGTTCTTC
V gene: TRBV30; D gene: -; J gene: TRBJ1-6; CDR3 protein: CAWSVLHSNSPLHF; CDR3 DNA: TGTGCCTGGAGTGTACTTCACTCCAATTCACCCCTCCACTTT
V gene: TRBV30; D gene: -; J gene: TRBJ1-3; CDR3 protein: CAWLEDIAGGNTIYF; CDR3 DNA: TGTGCCTGGTTAGAGGACATCGCTGGGGGAAACACCATATATTTT
V gene: TRBV29-1; D gene: TRBD2; J gene: TRBJ2-7; CDR3 protein: CSVGPTSGGGEQYF; CDR3 DNA: TGCAGCGTCGGACCTACTAGCGGGGGTGGAGAGCAGTACTTC
V gene: TRBV7-7; D gene: -; J gene: TRBJ2-5; CDR3 protein: CASSLGGQETQYF; CDR3 DNA: TGTGCCAGCAGCTTAGGAGGTCAAGAGACCCAGTACTTC
V gene: TRBV7-9; D gene: -; J gene: TRBJ1-1; CDR3 protein: CASSSGSEAFF; CDR3 DNA: TGTGCCAGCAGCTCAGGGTCTGAAGCTTTCTTT
V gene: TRBV19; D gene: TRBD1; J gene: TRBJ2-5; CDR3 protein: CASSLGQGRNLVETQYF; CDR3 DNA: TGTGCCAGTAGTTTAGGACAGGGACGAAATCTGGTAGAGACCCAGTACTTC
V gene: TRBV7-9; D gene: -; J gene: TRBJ2-7; CDR3 protein: CASSLYYEQYF; CDR3 DNA: TGTGCCAGCAGCTTGTATTACGAGCAGTACTTC
V gene: TRBV7-7; D gene: -; J gene: TRBJ2-3; CDR3 protein: CASSLMAGASTDTQYF; CDR3 DNA: TGTGCTAGCAGCTTAATGGCAGGGGCTAGCACAGATACGCAGTATTTT
V gene: TRBV30; D gene: -; J gene: TRBJ1-1; CDR3 protein: CAWSVTSGREAFF; CDR3 DNA: TGTGCCTGGAGTGTAACGAGTGGCAGGGAAGCTTTCTTT
V gene: TRBV7-2; D gene: TRBD2; J gene: TRBJ2-7; CDR3 protein: CASSPGGTRKGEQYF; CDR3 DNA: TGTGCCAGCAGCCCCGGGGGGACTAGAAAGGGCGAGCAGTACTTC
V gene: TRBV10-3; D gene: -; J gene: TRBJ2-7; CDR3 protein: CAISEGRGVTYEQYF; CDR3 DNA: TGTGCCATCAGTGAAGGGCGGGGTGTTACCTACGAGCAGTACTTC
V gene: TRBV29-1; D gene: -; J gene: TRBJ2-7; CDR3 protein: CSVVGAVTGIAYEQYF; CDR3 DNA: TGCAGCGTTGTTGGTGCGGTGACAGGAATCGCCTACGAGCAGTACTTC
V gene: TRBV9; D gene: -; J gene: TRBJ2-5; CDR3 protein: CASSPGISQETQYF; CDR3 DNA: TGTGCCAGCAGCCCCGGGATCAGCCAAGAGACCCAGTACTTC
V gene: TRBV2; D gene: TRBD1; J gene: TRBJ2-1; CDR3 protein: CASGGGQGDNEQFF; CDR3 DNA: TGTGCCAGCGGGGGGGGACAGGGGGACAATGAGCAGTTCTTC
V gene: TRBV19; D gene: TRBD2; J gene: TRBJ2-7; CDR3 protein: CASSLGLAGGNGEQYF; CDR3 DNA: TGTGCCAGTAGTCTAGGACTAGCGGGGGGCAATGGAGAGCAGTACTTC
V gene: TRBV11-2; D gene: -; J gene: TRBJ1-6; CDR3 protein: CASSLVRHPTSPLHF; CDR3 DNA: TGTGCCAGCAGCTTAGTAAGACACCCGACTTCACCCCTCCACTTT
V gene: TRBV30; D gene: -; J gene: TRBJ2-1; CDR3 protein: CAWSVQQRLEQFF; CDR3 DNA: TGTGCCTGGAGTGTACAACAGCGGCTTGAGCAGTTCTTC
V gene: TRBV30; D gene: -; J gene: TRBJ2-7; CDR3 protein: CAWSVGAAYEQYF; CDR3 DNA: TGTGCCTGGAGTGTAGGGGCCGCCTACGAGCAGTACTTC
V gene: TRBV7-3; D gene: TRBD2; J gene: TRBJ2-5; CDR3 protein: CASSLTSGAQGETQYF; CDR3 DNA: TGTGCCAGCAGCTTAACTAGCGGGGCCCAGGGGGAGACCCAGTACTTC
V gene: TRBV19; D gene: TRBD2; J gene: TRBJ2-1; CDR3 protein: CASSIRGGGAVSPYNEQFF; CDR3 DNA: TGTGCCAGTAGTATTAGGGGCGGGGGGGCCGTATCACCTTACAATGAGCAGTTCTTC
V gene: TRBV6-1; D gene: -; J gene: TRBJ1-3; CDR3 protein: CASTQRDTRNTIYF; CDR3 DNA: TGTGCCAGCACCCAACGGGACACCCGAAACACCATATATTTT
V gene: TRBV6-1; D gene: -; J gene: TRBJ1-1; CDR3 protein: CASSWSGSDTEAFF; CDR3 DNA: TGTGCCAGCAGTTGGTCAGGGTCGGACACTGAAGCTTTCTTT
V gene: TRBV5-5; D gene: -; J gene: TRBJ1-1; CDR3 protein: CASSLVGRVSTEAFF; CDR3 DNA: TGTGCCAGCAGCTTGGTGGGCAGGGTGAGCACTGAAGCTTTCTTT
V gene: TRBV5-4; D gene: TRBD1; J gene: TRBJ1-2; CDR3 protein: CASSLKTGAPGYTF; CDR3 DNA: TGTGCCAGCAGCTTAAAGACAGGGGCGCCCGGCTACACCTTC
V gene: TRBV10-1; D gene: TRBD1; J gene: TRBJ1-5; CDR3 protein: CASNTGVGQPQHF; CDR3 DNA: TGCGCCAGCAATACAGGGGTTGGACAGCCCCAGCATTTT
V gene: TRBV28; D gene: TRBD1; J gene: TRBJ1-2; CDR3 protein: CASNRPDRDYGYTF; CDR3 DNA: TGTGCCAGCAACCGACCTGACAGGGACTATGGCTACACCTTC
V gene: TRBV6-1; D gene: TRBD1; J gene: TRBJ1-5; CDR3 protein: CASSEAPQGTGLGQPQHF; CDR3 DNA: TGTGCCAGCAGTGAAGCCCCCCAGGGGACAGGGCTAGGGCAGCCCCAGCATTTT
V gene: TRBV7-8; D gene: TRBD2; J gene: TRBJ2-5; CDR3 protein: CASSLWGGGIQETQYF; CDR3 DNA: TGTGCCAGCAGCTTATGGGGCGGGGGTATCCAAGAGACCCAGTACTTC
V gene: TRBV14; D gene: -; J gene: TRBJ2-3; CDR3 protein: CASSLLSEGVGTDTQYF; CDR3 DNA: TGTGCCAGCAGCCTATTGAGTGAGGGGGTTGGCACAGATACGCAGTATTTT
V gene: TRBV19; D gene: TRBD1; J gene: TRBJ2-7; CDR3 protein: CASSSGTGDDEQYF; CDR3 DNA: TGTGCCAGTAGTTCCGGGACAGGGGACGACGAGCAGTACTTC
V gene: TRBV6-1; D gene: -; J gene: TRBJ1-6; CDR3 protein: CASSEINSPLHF; CDR3 DNA: TGTGCCAGCAGTGAAATTAACTCACCCCTACACTTT
V gene: TRBV6-1; D gene: TRBD1; J gene: TRBJ1-6; CDR3 protein: CASSADRIYNSPLHF; CDR3 DNA: TGTGCCAGCAGCGCGGACAGGATCTATAATTCACCCCTCCACTTT
V gene: TRBV6-6; D gene: -; J gene: TRBJ1-1; CDR3 protein: CASSYSILNTEAFF; CDR3 DNA: TGTGCCAGCAGTTACTCTATCCTGAACACTGAAGCTTTCTTT
V gene: TRBV7-8; D gene: -; J gene: TRBJ1-1; CDR3 protein: CASSLNAEMNTEAFF; CDR3 DNA: TGTGCCAGCAGCTTAAACGCGGAGATGAACACTGAAGCTTTCTTT
V gene: TRBV19; D gene: -; J gene: TRBJ1-2; CDR3 protein: CASSIEQGRGRAHGYTF; CDR3 DNA: TGTGCCAGTAGTATAGAACAGGGCAGGGGACGCGCCCATGGCTACACCTTC